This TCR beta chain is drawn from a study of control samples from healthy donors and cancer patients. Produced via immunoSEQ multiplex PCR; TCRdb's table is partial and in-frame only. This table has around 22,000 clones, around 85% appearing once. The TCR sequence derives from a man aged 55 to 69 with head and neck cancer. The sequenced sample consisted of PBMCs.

The CDR3 region has the DNA TGTGCCAGCAGCCAAGATCCGCAGGACTCTGGAAACACCATATATTTT. It specifies CASSQDPQDSGNTIYF. The chain combines TRBV3-1 (or the pseudogene TRBV3-2) with TRBJ1-3; no definite D call. This CDR3 comprises 16 residues. The V and J ends lost 0 bases and 0 bases respectively, with 9 bases between them. The germline CDR1 and CDR2 sequences are LGHDT and YNNKEL (reference sequence).